This TCR beta chain was documented in a study of beta chain features in type 1 diabetes. Background on the study: The study examined about 110,000,000 sorted cells across all samples.

A CD45RO/CCR7/CD25/CD127/CD95/CD27 panel sorted naive, central memory, regulatory and stem cell-like memory CD4+ cells. Without exception, sorted populations had purity beyond 98%. Findings and caveats of the study: Type 1 diabetes patients had TCRB CDR3s that were shorter (moderately but significantly so) in all four CD4+ subsets.

Expressed TCRB transcripts were sequenced, since all the RNA that had been isolated was reverse transcribed. Sequenced by immunoSEQ multiplex PCR; TCRdb stores in-frame clones only, minus some. In the table there are some 350,000 clones, roughly 13% of which are singletons. Notes on this clone: Its antigen is undetermined.

The CDR3 length is 14 residues. Between the trimmed V and J ends, which lost 6 bases and 4 bases, there was a span of 16 bases. Germline V gene sequence: CDR1 SGHRS, CDR2 YFSETQ. This clonotype was sampled from a woman aged 18-29 years with type 1 diabetes. The specimen was naive CD4+ T cells from blood. The V gene is TRBV5-1, the J gene TRBJ2-5, with a tentative D call TRBD2 (5 bases). The CDR3: CASTSGSSRETQYF. Here the CDR3 DNA reads TGCGCCAGCACCTCGGGGAGTTCTCGAGAGACCCAGTACTTC.